Detailed here is one TCR beta chain. Its antigen has not been determined. No base qualities exist here, and no much larger clone lies one base off it. The data derive from a study of blood T cell repertoires in COVID-19 (dated by TCRdb to about 2020). For the wider study: Samples covering the acute and convalescent phases of COVID-19 were provided by collaborators in the United States, Italy and Spain. The prospective study material was composed of cDNA or gDNA derived from T cells, B-cell-depleted T cells, or PBMCs. Deeply sampled blood TCRbeta repertoires from subjects exposed to, actively infected with, or recovered from COVID-19 were included in the dataset. The repertoires were released in a freely available public database meant as a resource for research on the immune response to SARS-CoV-2. Samples came from the ongoing ImmuneRACE study (first 160 participants) plus 1,254 subjects from 6 global collaborators. The sample metadata nearly always contained a de-identified subject ID, COVID-19 status, age in years and sex. HLA class I and class II types, where available, came from metadata supplied by the sample provider rather than from assay-based typing. What the work shows at the level of the full study, not this receptor alone: Clinical and demographic metadata were provided uncurated, with the amount varying by source and participant.

The collaborating institutions used their own protocols to collect whole blood in K2EDTA tubes. For TCRbeta analysis, collaborators shipped samples in one of three forms: frozen whole blood, isolated PBMCs, or DNA extracted from either of those sample types. The immunoSEQ Assay, a bias-controlled multiplex PCR, was used to amplify TCRbeta CDR3 regions from genomic DNA. Turning to the authors' computational methods: The number of nucleated cells in each sample was estimated by amplification of reference gene primers within the assay. To quantify the absolute abundance of each unique TCRbeta CDR3 rearrangement, sequence reads were collapsed and filtered. For each sample, productive Simpson clonality was calculated by taking the square root of Simpson's diversity index across productive rearrangements. Here the immuneACCESS table is served through TCRdb, limited to in-frame sequences with V and J called. Missing clones are a known gap in these copies; in checked studies unresolved V genes cover under half, and the rest lacks a known reason. V and J calls and clone size come straight from that table; D and trimming were deduced from the DNA. This sample lists about 130,000 clones; approximately 83% were detected once. The ten most abundant clones make up around 27% of the sample.

Sequences MNHEY (CDR1) and SVGEGT (CDR2) are obtained from the germline V gene. Counted from cysteine to phenylalanine, this CDR3 has 18 amino acids. Only CDR3 DNA remains: 54 bases, in frame from the first base. Here V drops 2 bases and J drops 0 bases, and the junction holds 7 bases not matched to any gene. This TCR was sampled from a woman aged 80 or older with acute or convalescent COVID-19. What was sequenced was peripheral blood. The chain was built from TRBV6-2 or TRBV6-3 and TRBJ1-2; TRBD1 lines up with 12 middle nucleotides. DNA sequence: TGTGCCAGCAGTTACGCCGGGACAGGGGGCCCCGCTAACTATGGCTACACCTTC. This translates into CASSYAGTGGPANYGYTF.